This TCR beta chain appears in the sequencing data of a study of CD8 T cells in ankylosing spondylitis (dated by TCRdb to about 2017). With regard to the full study: The study profiled T cell receptor beta repertoires in healthy donors and ankylosing spondylitis patients to find disease-linked TCR variants. In total, the full study cohort was made up of about 110 healthy donors and 25 or so ankylosing spondylitis patients. Peripheral blood was sampled, and synovial fluid was additionally collected from ankylosing spondylitis patients.

There are many counts of this clonotype. Its target antigen remains unknown. Qualities for individual bases were not recorded, and no much larger clone is one base off. Sequencing was carried out with an Illumina HiSeq 2500. TCR beta libraries were prepared by quantitative 5'-RACE with molecular barcodes. In the paper's pipeline: Disease-linked TCR variants were identified with a new computational method built on a probabilistic model of VDJ rearrangement. TCRdb reran the public reads through fastp at Q25 and MiXCR, keeping productive beta chains. CDR3 protein duplicates are merged, each entry listing the most common genes and DNA. Clone size and V and J calls follow TCRdb, not the original study. This sample comprises approximately 140,000 distinct CDR3 sequences, around 9.7% of them detected only once. 2.5% to 3.5% of the sample comes from the top ten. On the study overall, not on this receptor specifically: A TCR beta motif made up of several highly homologous amino acid variants appeared to be characteristic of blood from ankylosing spondylitis patients. The disease-linked clones were reported as significantly enriched in matched synovial fluid samples from ankylosing spondylitis patients. Some of the motif variants had been reported before in the synovial fluid and blood of reactive arthritis patients, a finding that suggests common disease-initiation mechanisms. The disease-linked clones showed a CD8+ phenotype and occurred at relatively low frequencies in peripheral blood.

CDR1 and CDR2 are read off the germline V gene (reference sequence) as DFQATT and SNEGSKA. Trimming takes 3 bases from V and 4 bases from J, and the germline ends sit 16 bases apart. Including cysteine and phenylalanine, the CDR3 has 14 amino acids. The sequence is cut down to CDR3 DNA, 42 bases in frame from base 1. The source of this sequence is a male donor with ankylosing spondylitis or in good health (not recorded which). The sequence is built from TRBV20-1 and TRBJ2-7; TRBD2 is a possible D gene, resting on 6 matching bases. The sequencing input was blood, either unsorted or a sorted T cell fraction (not recorded which). CDR3 reads: CSASAGSVRYEQYF. In nucleotides, the sequence is TGCAGTGCTAGCGCCGGGAGCGTCAGATACGAGCAGTACTTC.